Described below is a single TCR beta chain sequence and its context. What it binds is not known. V lost 2 bases and J 7 bases, leaving 5 bases between the germline ends. This CDR3 has 12 amino acids. The sample originates from a study of Ad26.COV2.S vaccination and SARS-CoV-2 variants. The study, taken as a whole, reports: Vaccine recipients showed a spike-specific TCR breadth that was higher than in placebo recipients.

Sample treatment: roughly 20 received Ad26.COV2.S at low or high dose, single or two shots; about 5 received placebo; per-sample allocation not given. Day 63 after the first vaccine or placebo injection was the time point for sampling. The individual, an adult aged 18-55 years, was a donor in Boston. Ad26 vector vaccine expressed Wuhan-strain SARS-CoV-2 spike. The repertoire was sequenced with immunoSEQ multiplex PCR; TCRdb's copy has only in-frame clones and lacks some. The sample comprises fewer than 600,000 clones, nearly 90% of which are singletons, and more than 1.5% rests with the top ten. V and J are TRBV12-3 or TRBV12-4 and TRBJ2-2; D not resolved. This clonotype was obtained from a person between 18 and 59 years old who received the Ad26.COV2.S COVID-19 vaccine or a placebo. Sequencing used peripheral blood, obtained in a trial of Ad26.COV2.S vaccine versus placebo. CDR3 nucleotide sequence: TGTGCCAGCAGTTTACGTTTCGGGGAGCTGTTTTTT. Protein product: CASSLRFGELFF.